Shown below are 10 T cell receptor beta chains from a single sample sequenced in a study of early T cells in non-severe SARS-CoV-2 infection. TCRdb called the 5' RACE reads again in MiXCR, with one record for every CDR3 protein. The table shows under 25,000 distinct CDR3 sequences, with 4% to 5.5% occurring only once. What was sequenced was whole blood. These receptors were taken from an adult who was a healthcare worker with PCR-confirmed SARS-CoV-2 infection or an uninfected control (not recorded which).

There are many counts of this clonotype. This sequence joins TRBV21-1 and TRBJ1-1; the D call TRBD1 from the table was never checked on the DNA. TRBV21-1 is reported as a pseudogene. The CDR3 covers 22 residues. CDR3: CASSKPAGQGPLSVEGNPEAFF. CDR3 nucleotide sequence: TGTGCCAGCAGCAAACCTGCCGGACAGGGGCCCCTAAGCGTCGAGGGGAACCCTGAAGCTTTCTTT.

This clonotype was recorded many times. The rearrangement links TRBV11-3 to TRBJ2-7; D is unclear. CDR1 SGHNT and CDR2 YENEEA come from the germline V gene. This CDR3 is built from 13 residues. V gave up 1 base and J gave up 3 bases, with 7 bases separating them. CDR3 in amino acids: CASSLVGDYEQYF. As DNA, the CDR3 is TGTGCCAGCAGCTTAGTTGGAGACTACGAGCAGTACTTC.

This clonotype was found many times. The chain has TRBV19 and TRBJ1-5; D gene uncertain. The CDR3 is 13 amino acids. Germline loops: CDR1 LNHDA, CDR2 SQIVND (reference sequence). Trimming left V 6 bases short and J 3 bases short, with 9 bases between. In DNA, the CDR3 is TGTGCCAGTAGCCTTGGAACCAATCAGCCCCAGCATTTT. This codes for CASSLGTNQPQHF.

By proportion, this clonotype is medium-sized. This rearrangement joins TRBV20-1 to TRBJ2-4, with TRBD2 matching 15 bases. Trimming at V came to 4 bases and at J to 3 bases, leaving 10 bases not matched to a gene. This CDR3 has 18 amino acids. Germline V lookup: CDR1 DFQATT, CDR2 SNEGSKA (reference sequence). The CDR3 region is CSAIIPGLAGGDKNIQYF. Here the CDR3 DNA reads TGCAGTGCTATCATACCGGGACTAGCGGGGGGTGACAAAAACATTCAGTACTTC.

In this sample, this clonotype is medium-sized. This chain uses TRBV4-1 with TRBJ2-5, with 11 bases identical to TRBD2. J lost 3 bases, V lost 0 bases, and 3 bases had no gene match. Looked up from germline, CDR1 is MGHRA and CDR2 is YSYEKL. The CDR3 runs 16 residues. As DNA, the CDR3 is TGCGCCAGCAGCCAAGATTCGACTAGCGGGGAAGAGACCCAGTACTTC. Translating gives CASSQDSTSGEETQYF.

The sample holds many counts of this clonotype. The chain combines TRBV20-1 with TRBJ2-3, with TRBD2 matching 15 bases. The germline V gene has CDR1 DFQATT and CDR2 SNEGSKA (reference sequence). Trimming at V came to 3 bases and at J to 6 bases, leaving 7 bases not matched to a gene. There are 16 residues in the CDR3. The CDR3 here is CSARMGTSGGLDTQYF. The DNA of the CDR3 is TGCAGTGCTAGGATGGGGACTAGCGGGGGGTTGGATACGCAGTATTTT.

In this sample, this clonotype turned up many times. J is TRBJ1-2 and V is TRBV20-1, with D possibly TRBD1 on 5 matching bases. Trimming left V 3 bases short and J 0 bases short, with 14 bases between. The germline V gene encodes CDR1 DFQATT and CDR2 SNEGSKA (reference sequence). The CDR3 runs 15 residues. In DNA, the CDR3 is TGCAGTGCTAGGGCCCGGACACAGGCTAACTATGGCTACACCTTC. Its protein product is CSARARTQANYGYTF.

This clonotype was counted at least ten times. This chain connects TRBV4-1 to TRBJ1-2; no clear D gene. The V gene's germline CDR1 is MGHRA and CDR2 YSYEKL. The CDR3 runs to 15 residues. Trimming shortened V by 1 base and J by 0 bases, and 9 bases separated the two germline ends. The CDR3 DNA reads as TGCGCCAGCAGCCAAGTCTGGGTGACTAACTATGGCTACACCTTC. Residues: CASSQVWVTNYGYTF.

This clonotype was recorded many times. The chain joins TRBV20-1 to TRBJ2-3, with 9 bases lining up with TRBD2. The CDR3 contains 15 residues. The germline gives CDR1 DFQATT, CDR2 SNEGSKA (reference sequence). The junction had 7 bases not matched to a gene; V was cut back by 4 bases and J by 2 bases. The CDR3 DNA reads as TGCAGTGCTAAGGCGACTAGCGGAAACACAGATACGCAGTATTTT. Protein product: CSAKATSGNTDTQYF.

This clonotype was seen many times. As DNA, the CDR3 is TGTGCCATCGGGGAGACGGCGAGCTCCTATAATTCACCCCTCCACTTT. This codes for CAIGETASSYNSPLHF. The chain recombines TRBV10-3 with TRBJ1-6; D not resolved. Per germline, CDR1 ENHRY and CDR2 SYGVKD. CDR3 length: 16 residues. Trimming removed 8 bases at V and 0 bases at J, with 14 bases between.